The rows below give T cell receptor beta chains drawn from one sample of a study of blood T cell repertoires in COVID-19. Measured with immunoSEQ multiplex PCR; TCRdb has only the in-frame clones, and not every one. The data show under 250,000 clones, with around four fifths seen just once and about 2.5% held by the top ten. Sequencing input: peripheral blood. Source of these receptors: a woman aged 70-85 years with active or convalescent COVID-19. Each CDR3 is given with its conserved first and last residue. D genes are given only for firm matches. Clone size is stated in some rows and not others, as once, few, many or a class when expanded.

size | J | D | V | DNA | CDR3
once | TRBJ2-1 | - | TRBV7-9 | TGTGCCAGCAGCTTAAGTATGAACAGATTACATGAGCAGTTCTTC | CASSLSMNRLHEQFF
- | TRBJ1-1 | - | TRBV7-2 | TGTGCCAGCAGCTTAGTTGCAGGCCGGGATTTGAATACTGAAGCTTTCTTT | CASSLVAGRDLNTEAFF
- | TRBJ2-7 | - | TRBV5-1 | TGCGCCAGCAGCTTGGACGGGGTGGGGGAGCAGTACTTC | CASSLDGVGEQYF
- | TRBJ2-2 | - | TRBV2 | TGTGCCAGCAGTGAAGCGAGGGCAGGGGTGACCGGGGAGCTGTTTTTT | CASSEARAGVTGELFF
once | TRBJ1-6 | - | TRBV3-1/TRBV3-2 | TGTGCCAGCACTATGATGGGGCAGGGTTCACCCCTCCACTTT | CASTMMGQGSPLHF
- | TRBJ1-2 | - | TRBV9 | TGTGCCAGCAGCGTCCAACTAGGTGACTTCTATGGCTACACCTTC | CASSVQLGDFYGYTF
- | TRBJ1-2 | TRBD1 | TRBV29-1 | TGCAGCGTTGGACAGGGGAGGTCAATCACCTTC | CSVGQGRSITF
- | TRBJ2-1 | TRBD2 | TRBV7-2 | TGTGCCAGCAGCTTAGTGGCCGGGGGGGACAATGAGCAGTTCTTC | CASSLVAGGDNEQFF
- | TRBJ1-5 | - | TRBV15 | TGTGCCACCAGCAGAGATCCCAGGAGGCGAGCGGGGGGCAATCAGCCCCAGCATTTT | CATSRDPRRRAGGNQPQHF
- | TRBJ2-3 | TRBD2 | TRBV4-1 | TGCGCCAGCAGCAGGACTAGCGGGAGGACAGATACGCAGTATTTT | CASSRTSGRTDTQYF
- | TRBJ2-1 | - | TRBV7-9 | TGTGCCAGCAGCTTACTACAGGCCGGCAATGAGCAGTTCTTC | CASSLLQAGNEQFF
once | TRBJ2-2 | - | TRBV23-1 | TGCGCCAGCAGTCAATCCGTAGGAGAGCGCTACACCGGGGAGCTGTTTTTT | CASSQSVGERYTGELFF
- | TRBJ1-5 | - | TRBV30 | TGTGCCTGGAGTCGGGAAGGCGATCAGCCCCAGCATTTT | CAWSREGDQPQHF
- | TRBJ1-2 | TRBD1 | TRBV5-1 | TGCGCCAGCAGCTGGGGGACAGGGAATGGCTACACCTTC | CASSWGTGNGYTF
few | TRBJ2-5 | - | TRBV28 | TGTGCCAGCAGCCGGGACACCCAAGAGACCCAGTACTTC | CASSRDTQETQYF